These 26 T cell receptor beta chains were sequenced from one sample in a study of spatial heterogeneity in lung cancer. Specified time point: blood at routine non-recurrence follow-up after resection. TCRdb re-called the 5' RACE reads with MiXCR, one entry per CDR3 protein. The sample holds tens of thousands of distinct CDR3 sequences, about 12% seen once. The sample in question was PBMCs, obtained at follow-up. These receptors were collected from a male donor with early-stage non-small cell lung cancer.

In this sample, this clonotype turned up many times. The V call is TRBV5-1, the J call TRBJ2-7; 8 nucleotides match TRBD2. This CDR3 has 23 amino acids. Trimming removed 4 bases from V and 2 bases from J; junction bases left unmatched: 32. Germline V lookup: CDR1 SGHRS, CDR2 YFSETQ. Here the CDR3 reads CASSPLTDDRSGSKREQAYEQYF. DNA for the CDR3: TGCGCCAGCAGCCCCCTAACGGATGACAGGAGCGGATCGAAGCGGGAGCAGGCCTACGAGCAGTACTTC.

This clonotype was seen at least ten times. The V gene is TRBV28, the J gene TRBJ2-2; D is undetermined. The length of the CDR3 is 13 residues. Deletions cut 8 bases from V and 1 base from J, with 8 bases between. The germline V gene has CDR1 MDHEN and CDR2 SYDVKM. CDR3 loop: CASVSGNTGELFF. In DNA, the CDR3 is TGTGCCAGCGTGTCGGGGAACACCGGGGAGCTGTTTTTT.

This clonotype was observed at least ten times. The chain uses TRBV12-3 or TRBV12-4 and TRBJ1-6; possible D gene TRBD1, 5 bases. V lost 5 bases to trimming and J lost 7 bases, with 15 bases between them. The CDR3 has 15 amino acids. The CDR3 region is CASSSADIRNSPLHF. The DNA of the CDR3 is TGTGCCAGCAGTAGCGCGGACATCAGGAATTCACCCCTCCACTTT.

This clonotype came up many times. The chain employs TRBV6-6 and TRBJ2-1; 11 bases are a match to TRBD2. CDR3 length: 14 amino acids. Germline loops: CDR1 MNHNY, CDR2 SVGAGI (reference sequence). J lost 4 bases, V lost 7 bases, and 3 bases had no gene match. This CDR3 reads CASKLAGEYNEQFF. The CDR3 region has the DNA TGTGCCAGCAAACTAGCGGGGGAGTACAATGAGCAGTTCTTC.

This clonotype has more than one count but fewer than ten. The chain joins TRBV30 to TRBJ2-7; D not resolved. The V gene's germline CDR1 is GTSNPN and CDR2 SVGIG (reference sequence). This CDR3 region has 14 residues. Between the trimmed V and J ends, which lost 1 base and 5 bases, there was a span of 15 bases. DNA of the CDR3: TGTGCCTGGAGTGCACCCCCTCAAAGGGACGAGCAGTACTTC. Its protein is CAWSAPPQRDEQYF.

This clonotype was recorded at least ten times. The rearrangement uses TRBV12-3 or TRBV12-4 and TRBJ2-2; unclear D gene. The CDR3 has 12 amino acids. The ends were cut back, 5 bases at V and 7 bases at J, with 8 bases in the middle. The CDR3 sequence is CASSLGFGELFF. The CDR3 DNA follows: TGTGCCAGCAGTCTAGGGTTCGGGGAGCTGTTTTTT.

V usage is TRBV2 and J usage is TRBJ2-3; TRBD2 aligns across 7 bases. Germline loops: CDR1 SNHLY, CDR2 FYNNEI. The trim removed 6 bases at V and 4 bases at J, leaving 7 bases unmatched. This CDR3 contains 14 residues. The DNA for the CDR3 is TGTGCCAGCAGCCCTTTGACTAGCCCAGATACGCAGTATTTT. Translating gives CASSPLTSPDTQYF.

There are many counts of this clonotype. The chain is built from TRBV7-3 and TRBJ2-5; 7 positions agree with TRBD2. The trim removed 2 bases at V and 1 base at J, leaving 10 bases unmatched. The length of the CDR3 is 17 residues. CDR1 and CDR2 (germline): SGHTA, FQGTGA. Written as DNA, the CDR3 is TGTGCCAGCAGCTTAGGTCCCAGCGGGGCGATCCAAGAGACCCAGTACTTC. This encodes CASSLGPSGAIQETQYF. The full variable domain, its missing parts supplied by reference TRBV7-3 and TRBJ2-5, is GAGVSQTPSNKVTEKGKYVELRCDPISGHTALYWYRQSLGQGPEFLIYFQGTGAADDSGLPNDRFFAVRPEGSVSTLKIQRTERGDSAVYLCASSLGPSGAIQETQYFGPGTRLLVL.

This clonotype has at least ten counts. The gene calls are TRBV5-1 and TRBJ1-3; 8 bases align to TRBD1. CDR1 is SGHRS and CDR2 is YFSETQ in the germline V gene. J gave up 6 bases and V 4 bases, and 9 bases lay outside the gene matches. The CDR3 is 15 residues long. As DNA, the CDR3 is TGCGCCAGCAGCGCCGGGACAGGCTCGGAAAACACCATATATTTT. This codes for CASSAGTGSENTIYF.

This clonotype has ten or more counts. The rearrangement links TRBV9 to TRBJ2-3, with 8 nucleotides matching TRBD2. CDR1 and CDR2 (germline): SGDLS, YYNGEE. The CDR3 is 16 residues long. Germline trimming cut 3 bases from V and 5 bases from J; bases unmatched to any gene: 11. In DNA, the CDR3 is TGTGCCAGCAGCGATCAAGCGGGGGTAGCGATAGATACGCAGTATTTT. Its protein product is CASSDQAGVAIDTQYF. The full variable domain, in which reference TRBV9 and TRBJ2-3 provide the parts outside the CDR3, is DSGVTQTPKHLITATGQRVTLRCSPRSGDLSVYWYQQSLDQGLQFLIQYYNGEERAKGNILERFSAQQFPDLHSELNLSSLELGDSALYFCASSDQAGVAIDTQYFGPGTRLTVL.

This clonotype has ten or more counts. The gene calls are TRBV7-9 and TRBJ2-2, with no clear D. From germline, CDR1 is SEHNR and CDR2 FQNEAQ (reference sequence). Trimming left V 5 bases short and J 6 bases short, with 10 bases between. The CDR3 covers 13 residues. DNA for the CDR3: TGTGCCAGCAGCCCCCGCTCGGCCGGGGAGCTGTTTTTT. Protein product: CASSPRSAGELFF.

In its sample, this clonotype was seen many times. This sequence joins TRBV12-3 or TRBV12-4 and TRBJ1-3; D may be TRBD1 (6 bases). This CDR3 spans 15 amino acids. Trimming pared 5 bases from V and 8 bases from J, leaving 19 bases between. CDR3 DNA: TGTGCCAGCAGTACCGAACAGGGACATTCAGACACCATATATTTT. Translation gives CASSTEQGHSDTIYF.

V is TRBV5-4 and J is TRBJ2-3, with TRBD2 matching 11 bases. Germline V gene data show CDR1 as SGHNT and CDR2 as YYREEE (reference sequence). The V gene end was trimmed by 1 base and the J gene end by 2 bases; junction bases not matched to a gene: 6. The CDR3 contains 17 residues. Here the CDR3 reads CASSLRVAGGVTDTQYF. CDR3 nucleotide sequence: TGTGCCAGCAGCTTGCGTGTAGCGGGAGGGGTCACAGATACGCAGTATTTT.

The rearrangement uses TRBV5-1 and TRBJ1-1; 7 nucleotides line up with TRBD1. The V gene end was trimmed by 4 bases and the J gene end by 3 bases; junction bases not matched to a gene: 6. The CDR3 contains 14 residues. Germline CDR1 SGHRS, CDR2 YFSETQ. CDR3 protein: CASSLGDRYTEAFF. The CDR3 DNA reads as TGCGCCAGCAGCCTAGGGGACAGATACACTGAAGCTTTCTTT. The full variable domain, its missing parts supplied by reference TRBV5-1 and TRBJ1-1, is KAGVTQTPRYLIKTRGQQVTLSCSPISGHRSVSWYQQTPGQGLQFLFEYFSETQRNKGNFPGRFSGRQFSNSRSEMNVSTLELGDSALYLCASSLGDRYTEAFFGQGTRLTVV.

This clonotype was seen many times. The chain is built from TRBV2 and TRBJ1-4; D call uncertain. Per the germline V gene, CDR1 is SNHLY and CDR2 is FYNNEI. V was clipped by 5 bases and J by 5 bases, with 12 bases between them. The CDR3 has 14 residues. DNA for the CDR3: TGTGCCAGCAGTCTCGGCGGATCGAATGAAAAACTGTTTTTT. Translated: CASSLGGSNEKLFF.

This clonotype showed up many times. V usage is TRBV11-3 and J usage is TRBJ1-1; the D gene is possibly TRBD1 (5 bases). Between the trimmed V and J ends, which lost 1 base and 0 bases, there was a span of 6 bases. Per germline, CDR1 SGHNT and CDR2 YENEEA. The length of the CDR3 is 14 residues. CDR3 DNA sequence: TGTGCCAGCAGCTTAGGGGGGATGAACACTGAAGCTTTCTTT. This gives the protein CASSLGGMNTEAFF. The whole variable domain, remainder taken from reference TRBV11-3 and TRBJ1-1, is EAGVVQSPRYKIIEKKQPVAFWCNPISGHNTLYWYLQNLGQGPELLIRYENEEAVDDSQLPKDRFSAERLKGVDSTLKIQPAELGDSAVYLCASSLGGMNTEAFFGQGTRLTVV.

In this sample, this clonotype turned up a few times. The rearrangement links TRBV11-2 to TRBJ2-3; 8 bases are a match to TRBD2. There are 15 residues in the CDR3. The trim removed 3 bases at V and 9 bases at J, leaving 11 bases unmatched. CDR1 and CDR2 (germline): SGHAT, FQNNGV. CDR3 in amino acids: CASSFAGTRRKTQYF. CDR3 nucleotides: TGTGCCAGCAGCTTCGCCGGGACTAGGAGGAAGACGCAGTATTTT.

This clonotype was seen many times. The V gene is TRBV6-6, the J gene TRBJ2-3, with 8 nucleotides matching TRBD2. The CDR3 is 16 amino acids. Germline CDR1 and CDR2: MNHNY and SVGAGI (reference sequence). V gave up 1 base and J gave up 0 bases; unmatched junction bases: 3. The CDR3 sequence: CASSYFTGGSTDTQYF. CDR3 in DNA: TGTGCCAGCAGTTACTTCACGGGGGGGAGCACAGATACGCAGTATTTT.

The chain joins TRBV7-9 to TRBJ1-5; D is undetermined. Trimming left V 5 bases short and J 3 bases short, with 5 bases between. The CDR3 extends over 12 amino acids. CDR1 is SEHNR, CDR2 FQNEAQ, per germline (reference sequence). The CDR3 region has the DNA TGTGCCAGCAGCCCCACCAATCAGCCCCAGCATTTT. Protein: CASSPTNQPQHF.

The gene calls are TRBV4-1 and TRBJ1-6; D gene unclear. There are 18 residues in the CDR3. V was pared by 1 base and J by 7 bases, with 20 bases between. In germline, CDR1 is MGHRA, CDR2 YSYEKL. CDR3 sequence: CASSQGWLSGPKNSPLHF. The CDR3 DNA is TGCGCCAGCAGCCAAGGGTGGTTGTCGGGTCCGAAGAATTCACCCCTCCACTTT.

This clonotype showed up many times. The chain links TRBV9 to TRBJ2-7; 7 nucleotides align to TRBD2. The V segment lost 0 bases and the J segment 0 bases; nucleotides outside the gene matches: 3. The germline V gene encodes CDR1 SGDLS and CDR2 YYNGEE. This CDR3 spans 15 amino acids. CDR3 sequence (DNA): TGTGCCAGCAGCGTAGGAGCGGGGAGCTCCTACGAGCAGTACTTC. Amino acids: CASSVGAGSSYEQYF. The whole variable domain, remainder taken from reference TRBV9 and TRBJ2-7, is DSGVTQTPKHLITATGQRVTLRCSPRSGDLSVYWYQQSLDQGLQFLIQYYNGEERAKGNILERFSAQQFPDLHSELNLSSLELGDSALYFCASSVGAGSSYEQYFGPGTRLTVT.

This clonotype was seen many times. This sequence joins TRBV7-6 and TRBJ2-3; 8 positions match TRBD2. This CDR3 region has 15 residues. Germline V CDR1 and CDR2: SGHVS, FNYEAQ. Trimming at V came to 5 bases and at J to 0 bases, leaving 4 bases not matched to a gene. CDR3 residues: CASSRAGASTDTQYF. In DNA, the CDR3 is TGTGCCAGCAGCCGAGCGGGGGCTAGCACAGATACGCAGTATTTT.

This clonotype occurred many times. The CDR3, as DNA: TGCAGTGCTAGAGATGGACAGATCTCCTACGAGCAGTACTTC. Its protein product is CSARDGQISYEQYF. The chain employs TRBV20-1 and TRBJ2-7; D is possibly TRBD1 (6 bases). This CDR3 has 14 residues. V dropped 0 bases and J dropped 0 bases, with 9 bases sitting between them. The germline V gene encodes CDR1 DFQATT and CDR2 SNEGSKA (reference sequence).

V gene TRBV5-1 combines with J gene TRBJ2-7; D unclear. CDR3 length equals 13 residues. CDR1 SGHRS and CDR2 YFSETQ come from the germline V gene. V was pared by 0 bases and J by 2 bases, with 6 bases between. The CDR3 nucleotides read TGCGCCAGCAGCTTGGACAGCCCCTACGAGCAGTACTTC. Protein sequence: CASSLDSPYEQYF. Full variable domain (outside the CDR3, taken from reference TRBV5-1 and TRBJ2-7): KAGVTQTPRYLIKTRGQQVTLSCSPISGHRSVSWYQQTPGQGLQFLFEYFSETQRNKGNFPGRFSGRQFSNSRSEMNVSTLELGDSALYLCASSLDSPYEQYFGPGTRLTVT.

The chain uses TRBV12-3 or TRBV12-4 and TRBJ1-1; unclear D gene. This CDR3 is 13 amino acids long. V was shortened by 4 bases and J by 2 bases, with 8 bases between the two germline ends. CDR3: CASSSDGNTEAFF. As DNA, the CDR3 is TGTGCCAGCAGTTCCGACGGCAACACTGAAGCTTTCTTT.

This clonotype was counted ten times or more. The rearrangement uses TRBV5-1 and TRBJ2-5, with D possibly matching TRBD1 (6 bases). Germline V gene data show CDR1 as SGHRS and CDR2 as YFSETQ. The CDR3 spans 16 residues. V was shortened by 4 bases and J by 5 bases, with 21 bases between the two germline ends. The CDR3 DNA is TGCGCCAGCAGCCCGAACCTCCGGGACAAAGGGGAGACCCAGTACTTC. Protein: CASSPNLRDKGETQYF. Full variable domain (remainder filled in from reference TRBV5-1 and TRBJ2-5): KAGVTQTPRYLIKTRGQQVTLSCSPISGHRSVSWYQQTPGQGLQFLFEYFSETQRNKGNFPGRFSGRQFSNSRSEMNVSTLELGDSALYLCASSPNLRDKGETQYFGPGTRLLVL.